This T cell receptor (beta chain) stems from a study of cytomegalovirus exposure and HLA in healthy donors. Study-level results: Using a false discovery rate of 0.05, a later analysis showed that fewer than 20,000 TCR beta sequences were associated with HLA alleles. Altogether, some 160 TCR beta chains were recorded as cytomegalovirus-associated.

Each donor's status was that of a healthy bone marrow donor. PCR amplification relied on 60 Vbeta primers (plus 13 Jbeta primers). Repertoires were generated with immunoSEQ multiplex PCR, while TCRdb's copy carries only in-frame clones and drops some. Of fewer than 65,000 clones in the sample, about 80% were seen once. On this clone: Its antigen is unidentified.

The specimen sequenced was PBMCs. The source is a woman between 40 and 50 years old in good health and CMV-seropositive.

The CDR3 DNA is TGCAGCGTTTTTAGTACCGGGACAGGGGAAGGCTACACCTTC. Its protein product is CSVFSTGTGEGYTF. The genes are TRBV29-1 and TRBJ1-2; 10 bases map to TRBD1. Germline lookup yields CDR1 SQVTM and CDR2 ANQGSEA. Trimming took 5 bases from V and 8 from J; bases not matched to a gene: 11. This CDR3 contains 14 residues.